The entry that follows covers one T cell receptor (beta chain) sequence. Its matching antigen is unknown. The primer mix had 60 Vbeta and 13 Jbeta primers. This table comes from immunoSEQ multiplex PCR, and its TCRdb copy is limited to in-frame clones, with some not included. The sample totals around 52,000 clones. This entry comes from a study of cytomegalovirus exposure and HLA in healthy donors. Points from the study as a whole: As was reported, the HLA-A and HLA-B alleles of most subjects were accurately predicted from TCR beta sequences.

The TCR originated in a woman aged 50 to 60 in good health and CMV-seropositive. Sequencing was carried out using PBMCs.

The CDR3 region is CASSLSGTGAYEQYF. CDR3 bases: TGTGCCAGCAGTTTATCCGGGACAGGTGCCTACGAGCAGTACTTC. The genes are TRBV28 and TRBJ2-7; the match to TRBD1 covers 8 bases. The CDR3 extends over 15 amino acids. CDR1 is MDHEN and CDR2 is SYDVKM in the germline V gene. Germline trimming cut 1 base from V and 2 bases from J; bases unmatched to any gene: 4.